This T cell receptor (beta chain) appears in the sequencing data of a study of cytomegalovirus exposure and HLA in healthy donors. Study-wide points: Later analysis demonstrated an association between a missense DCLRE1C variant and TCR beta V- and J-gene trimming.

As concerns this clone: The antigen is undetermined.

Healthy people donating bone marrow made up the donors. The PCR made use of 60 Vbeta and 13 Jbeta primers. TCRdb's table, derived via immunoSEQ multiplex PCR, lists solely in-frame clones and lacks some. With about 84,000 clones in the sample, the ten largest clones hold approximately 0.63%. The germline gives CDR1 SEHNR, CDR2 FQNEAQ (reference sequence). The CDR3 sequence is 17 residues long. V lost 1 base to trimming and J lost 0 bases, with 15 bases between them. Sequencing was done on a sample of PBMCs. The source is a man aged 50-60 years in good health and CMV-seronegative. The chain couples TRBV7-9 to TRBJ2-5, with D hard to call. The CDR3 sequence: CASSLGASVRYQETQYF. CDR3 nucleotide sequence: TGTGCCAGCAGCTTAGGAGCCAGCGTTAGGTACCAAGAGACCCAGTACTTC.